This T cell receptor (beta chain) was captured by sequencing in a study of cytomegalovirus exposure and HLA in healthy donors. Study overall: Membership in the Caucasian-associated ancestry cluster was found for about 80% of 398 genotyped donors. Broader study findings: In vitro, three CMV-associated chains proved specific for CMV antigens. The study labeled 164 TCR beta chains cytomegalovirus-associated. Several top significant clusters appeared, in a later analysis, to be linked to common viral pathogens.

PCR amplification relied on 60 Vbeta primers (plus 13 Jbeta primers). Profiled with immunoSEQ multiplex PCR; TCRdb holds only in-frame clones, not every one. The table lists about 67,000 clones, 80% to 90% of them singletons. The length of the CDR3 is 17 residues. Germline V gene lookup returns CDR1 LNHNV and CDR2 YYDKDF (reference sequence). Between the trimmed V and J ends, which lost 0 bases and 0 bases, there was a span of 12 bases. With regard to this clone: Its antigen is undetermined.

This TCR came from a woman aged 25-40 years in good health and CMV-seronegative. The chain links TRBV15 to TRBJ1-3; unclear D gene. Sequencing was carried out using PBMCs. The CDR3 sequence: CATSRDSSRLSGNTIYF. The CDR3 region has the DNA TGTGCCACCAGCAGAGATTCGTCGCGTCTCTCTGGAAACACCATATATTTT.